This T cell receptor (beta chain) derives from a study of blood T cell repertoires in COVID-19 (dated by TCRdb to the early 2020s). About the study as a whole: Samples covering the acute and convalescent phases of COVID-19 were provided by collaborators in the United States, Italy and Spain. The material from the prospective study consisted of cDNA or gDNA derived from T cells, B-cell-depleted T cells, or PBMCs. Subjects who had been exposed to COVID-19, were actively infected with it, or had recovered from it provided the deeply sampled blood TCRbeta repertoires that made up the dataset. The repertoires were released in a freely available public database meant as a resource for research on the immune response to SARS-CoV-2. The samples were drawn from two sources: the first 160 participants of the ongoing ImmuneRACE study, and fewer than 1,500 subjects contributed by 6 global collaborators. The sample metadata nearly always contained a de-identified subject ID, COVID-19 status, age in years and sex. Where available, HLA class I and class II types were taken from metadata supplied by the sample provider and were not determined by assay-based typing. The research as a whole found: The amount of clinical and demographic metadata varied by source and participant and was provided uncurated.

The CDR3 sequence holds 20 residues, the cysteine and phenylalanine included. Only the CDR3 part of the read is kept: 60 bases, read in frame from the first base. The germline V gene yields SGHDN for CDR1 and FVKESK for CDR2. At the junction V is shortened by 0 bases and J by 1 base; bases outside the gene matches: 14. TCRbeta CDR3 regions were amplified from genomic DNA using the immunoSEQ Assay, a bias-controlled multiplex PCR. As for the original processing: The number of nucleated cells in each sample was estimated by amplification of reference gene primers within the assay. To quantify the absolute abundance of each unique TCRbeta CDR3 rearrangement, sequence reads were collapsed and filtered. For each sample, productive Simpson clonality was calculated by taking the square root of Simpson's diversity index across productive rearrangements. Entries here come from immuneACCESS through TCRdb and include only in-frame sequences with V and J called. Some clones fail to appear in such tables; in the studies checked, an unresolved V gene covers under half of the shortfall, and the cause of the remainder is unknown. The V and J calls and clone size are taken from that table; D and trimming were inferred from the DNA. Recorded for this sample are approximately 35,000 clones; more than 75% of them occurred a single time. The top ten hold 35% to 50% of the sample.

In the case of this clone: Its recognized antigen is unknown. Base qualities are not provided; no much larger clone lies one nucleotide away.

Collaborating institutions collected whole blood in K2EDTA tubes following their own protocols. For TCRbeta analysis, collaborator samples were shipped as frozen whole blood, as isolated PBMCs, or as DNA extracted from either sample type. The rearrangement joined TRBV14 to TRBJ2-7, with 11 bases aligning to TRBD2. The sample comprised peripheral blood. This sequence originates from a human donor in a cohort sampled during active COVID-19. Here the CDR3 is given as CASSQEGRASGGPLSYEQYF. Here is the DNA: TGTGCCAGCAGCCAAGAAGGGCGGGCTAGCGGGGGGCCTCTGTCCTACGAGCAGTACTTC.